Listed here is a single T cell receptor beta chain. Its antigen is as yet unknown. Produced via immunoSEQ multiplex PCR; TCRdb's table is partial and in-frame only. The sample yields some 19,000 clones, more than 75% seen once. This entry comes from a study of chemoradiotherapy in HPV16-positive cancers. Study context: Candidate HPV-specific clones and shared TCR motifs came from a couple of HPV16-positive patients. Points from the study as a whole: Better recurrence-free survival went with HPV-responsive T-cell expansion in HPV16-positive patients. Non-HPV-specific T cells did not expand in tumors during treatment, whereas candidate HPV-specific clones and E7-related motifs did. Only two HPV16-positive patients supplied the functional HPV-specificity definition.

CDR1 is MNHEY and CDR2 is SVGAGI in the germline V gene. The CDR3 has 13 residues. The V and J ends lost 6 bases and 7 bases, in that order; junction bases with no gene match: 6. The rearrangement links TRBV6-5 to TRBJ1-2, with TRBD1 identical over 9 bases. The sequenced sample was blood, obtained from a patient who underwent chemoradiotherapy. The TCR was taken from a human donor with HPV-associated anogenital cancer. The CDR3 here is CASSTGQGIGYTF. The CDR3 nucleotides are TGTGCCAGCAGCACTGGACAGGGGATTGGCTACACCTTC.